This passage covers 10 T cell receptor beta chains from one sample sequenced in a study of PD-L1 blockade in urothelial cancer. Assay used: immunoSEQ multiplex PCR; TCRdb lists only in-frame clones, some missing. Here the sample spans approximately 100,000 clones, 91% being singletons. The input for sequencing was PBMCs, taken around atezolizumab (anti-PD-L1) treatment. The source of these receptors is a woman of 80 years or more with urothelial cancer.

CDR3 sequence: CASSLGDRGSETQYF. The CDR3 DNA reads TGTGCCAGCAGCTTGGGGGACAGGGGGTCAGAGACCCAGTACTTC. The rearrangement uses TRBV5-6 and TRBJ2-5, with 11 bases that match TRBD1. Looked up from germline, CDR1 is SGHDT and CDR2 is YYEEEE. This CDR3 region has 15 residues. With 0 bases clipped from V and 4 bases from J, the junction kept 2 bases outside the gene matches.

V usage is TRBV7-3 and J usage is TRBJ2-5; 14 bases agree with TRBD2. CDR3 length equals 19 residues. Germline lookup yields CDR1 SGHTA and CDR2 FQGTGA. The V gene end was trimmed by 5 bases and the J gene end by 2 bases; junction bases not matched to a gene: 13. CDR3 sequence: CASSPRGLAGVERQETQYF. The CDR3 DNA reads TGTGCCAGCAGCCCTAGGGGACTAGCGGGAGTAGAGCGGCAAGAGACCCAGTACTTC.

The chain employs TRBV5-1 and TRBJ2-7; 7 bases agree with TRBD2. From germline, CDR1 is SGHRS and CDR2 YFSETQ. The CDR3 is 16 amino acids. With V trimmed by 0 bases and J by 1 base, 7 bases remained unmatched. The CDR3 coding sequence is TGCGCCAGCAGCTTGGCCGTTGGACTAGGGTCCTACGAGCAGTACTTC. Its translation: CASSLAVGLGSYEQYF.

V and J are TRBV19 and TRBJ2-1; TRBD2 matches 13 bases. CDR3 length: 16 amino acids. Germline assignment: CDR1 LNHDA and CDR2 SQIVND (reference sequence). The V gene end was trimmed by 5 bases and the J gene end by 8 bases; junction bases not matched to a gene: 9. Here the CDR3 DNA reads TGTGCCAGTAGTGGAGGACTAGCGGGAGAGCCGTATGAGCAGTTCTTC. Its translation: CASSGGLAGEPYEQFF.

The chain couples TRBV2 to TRBJ2-7; D is unclear. The length of the CDR3 is 13 residues. From germline, CDR1 is SNHLY and CDR2 FYNNEI. The ends were cut back, 1 base at V and 2 bases at J, with 6 bases in the middle. CDR3 bases: TGTGCCAGCAGTGAAGGCAGGACCTACGAGCAGTACTTC. Its translation: CASSEGRTYEQYF.

V gene TRBV5-1 combines with J gene TRBJ2-7; 13 positions match TRBD2. In germline, CDR1 is SGHRS, CDR2 YFSETQ. With 0 bases clipped from V and 5 bases from J, the junction kept 8 bases outside the gene matches. This CDR3 comprises 17 residues. The chain's CDR3 is CASSLETSGRAGDEQYF. The CDR3 region has the DNA TGCGCCAGCAGCTTGGAAACTAGCGGGAGGGCCGGGGACGAGCAGTACTTC.

This clone was recorded only once. The genes are TRBV5-1 and TRBJ1-5; TRBD1 matches 7 bases. The length of the CDR3 is 15 residues. V gave up 3 bases and J gave up 7 bases; unmatched junction bases: 10. Germline V gene lookup returns CDR1 SGHRS and CDR2 YFSETQ. This CDR3 is CASSSIPGQNQPQHF. For the CDR3, the DNA is TGCGCCAGCAGCTCAATACCGGGACAGAACCAGCCCCAGCATTTT.

In this sample, this clone turned up once. This CDR3 reads CASSVRQGSEQFF. As DNA, the CDR3 is TGTGCCAGCAGCGTCAGACAGGGATCGGAGCAGTTCTTC. The chain links TRBV7-2 to TRBJ2-1, with TRBD1 matching 7 bases. Trimming removed 5 bases from V and 10 bases from J; junction bases left unmatched: 8. The germline V gene has CDR1 SGHTA and CDR2 FQGNSA. This CDR3 is 13 amino acids long.

V is TRBV7-3 and J is TRBJ2-1, with D possibly matching TRBD1 (6 bases). This CDR3 comprises 15 residues. Germline assignment: CDR1 SGHTA and CDR2 FQGTGA. V was shortened by 4 bases and J by 5 bases, with 15 bases between the two germline ends. CDR3: CASSSPPTGNNEQFF. In nucleotides, the CDR3 is TGTGCCAGCAGCTCACCCCCGACAGGTAACAATGAGCAGTTCTTC.

The chain recombines TRBV5-1 with TRBJ2-1; weak D call: TRBD1 (6 bases). The CDR3 consists of 15 residues. CDR1 and CDR2 from the germline V gene are SGHRS and YFSETQ. Trimming took off 4 bases at V and 1 base at J, with 12 bases between the two ends. CDR3 sequence (DNA): TGCGCCAGCAGCGAACAGGGTGCGTCCTACAATGAGCAGTTCTTC. Protein product: CASSEQGASYNEQFF.